Sequencing of this T cell receptor (beta chain) was carried out in a study of blood T cells in healthy people across ages. Using a J-beta primer mix together with a sample-barcoded 5' primer, a second PCR was run for roughly 6 to 11 cycles. One entry per CDR3 protein results from TCRdb running MiXCR on the 5' RACE reads. The repertoire holds 1.5 million or so distinct CDR3 sequences, 35% to 45% seen once, with 7.9% in the top ten. Trimming removed 2 bases from V and 4 bases from J; junction bases left unmatched: 2. Per germline, CDR1 MNHNS and CDR2 SASEGT. The CDR3 has 13 residues. This clonotype was counted a few times.

The chain carries TRBV6-1 and TRBJ2-7, with TRBD2 identical over 7 bases. The TCR comes from a woman younger than 30 in good health. The specimen was blood. The CDR3 DNA reads as TGTGCCAGCAGTGAAACTAGCGCTTACGAGCAGTACTTC. Protein sequence: CASSETSAYEQYF.